This T cell receptor (beta chain) was sequenced for a study of T cells in Graves' hyperthyroidism and ophthalmopathy. There are a few counts of this clonotype. The CDR3 regions of TCR beta were amplified from RNA transcripts. A first-round RT-PCR of the TCR CDR3 used the HTBI primer set. TCRdb analysed the multiplex PCR reads with MiXCR anew, one entry per CDR3 protein. The sample has approximately 600,000 distinct CDR3 sequences, less than 25% seen once; the top ten hold around a third. The germline V and J ends were trimmed by 0 bases and 4 bases, with 6 bases remaining between them. This CDR3 is built from 12 residues. Germline CDR1 is GTSNPN and CDR2 is SVGIG (reference sequence).

The V call is TRBV30, the J call TRBJ1-2; D call uncertain. The specimen was blood. This TCR was sampled from a man aged 30 to 45 with Graves' ophthalmopathy. The CDR3 spells CAWSVLVYGYTF. In nucleotides, the CDR3 is TGTGCCTGGAGTGTATTAGTCTATGGCTACACCTTC.